This T cell receptor (beta chain) was identified in a study of blood T cells in healthy people across ages. General study points: Unsorted PBMCs ruled out conclusive naive versus antigen-experienced comparison. Higher diversity, along with more naive CD4+ cells, distinguished long-lived donors from aged donors. Possibly confounding the expanded clonotype changes was the fact that donor CMV status was unknown.

As concerns this clonotype: Its antigen is undetermined.

The ends lost 5 bases at V and 10 bases at J; junction bases unmatched: 5. Germline V gene data show CDR1 as MNHNS and CDR2 as SASEGT. CDR3 size: 15 residues. PBMCs, at least 7 million per sample, were isolated. A second PCR, run for about 6 to 11 cycles, used a sample-barcoded 5' primer plus a J-beta primer mix. MiXCR, run by TCRdb on the 5' RACE reads, gives a single entry per CDR3 protein. The data show some 1 million distinct CDR3 sequences, 40% to 45% seen once. This TCR was sampled from a woman aged 60-75 years in good health. The sequenced material came from blood. V and J are TRBV6-1 and TRBJ2-1; 16 bases fit TRBD2. The CDR3 reads CASSRPGLAGGEQFF. The CDR3 DNA sequence: TGTGCCAGCAGTCGGCCGGGACTAGCGGGAGGGGAGCAGTTCTTC.